The T cell receptor (beta chain) under discussion was sequenced for a study of cytomegalovirus exposure and HLA in healthy donors (dated by TCRdb to the late 2010s). With respect to the entire study: An earlier analysis of 550 to 700 of the donors reported roughly 300 Gb of sequence data and some 120 million unique TCR beta sequences from 150 million to 200 million T cells. Around 320 gigabases of sequencing data and 78 million or so unique TCR sequences were included in an early release covering about 600 HLA-typed donors. Of the 300 to 450 genotyped donors, less than 85% were placed in the genetic ancestry cluster associated with self-reported Caucasian donors. The study aimed to test whether signatures of past pathogen exposure could be identified by cataloging public T cell receptors. Using immunosequencing, the study profiled T cell repertoires from 550 to 750 subjects and related those repertoires to cytomegalovirus serostatus. Along with the approximately 650-subject first cohort, a separate validation cohort of over 90 different subjects was used. High-throughput TCR immunosequencing, statistical association of individual TCRs with disease status, and machine learning were combined to predict cytomegalovirus infection status. A later analysis re-examined previously published TCR beta repertoires from 610 or so donors and added high-resolution HLA genotyping to investigate patterns of TCR occurrence. In the later analysis, no new phenotypic data were used to find candidate immune exposures; instead, reliance was placed on TCR beta sequences and their occurrence across donors. An earlier analysis of around 580 of the donors used high-throughput TCR beta sequencing to judge whether each TCR beta V gene segment behaved as functional or pseudogenic. Donor age, sex, ethnicity and CMV serostatus were collected together with the repertoire data. A later genetic analysis took genome-wide SNP genotypes for 398 of the 666 donors and used that subset as a discovery cohort. Every repertoire in the discovery cohort had been generated on one and the same sequencing platform. HLA typing included class I and class II loci at four-digit resolution. The number of donors typed differed by locus, with 629-630 for A, B, C, DRB1 and DQB1, more than 500 for DQA1, some 570 for DPA1, and 450 to 480 for DPB1. A handful of DR-DQ haplotypes were handled as single units for association and clustering because linkage in the cohort was strong. Across 398 genotyped donors of the cohort, an average of roughly 230,000 unique TCR beta nucleotide sequences per donor were sequenced, and approximately 17% of those sequences were non-productive.

Details on this clone: Its antigen is not yet known. Base qualities were left out, and no much larger clone turns up one base away.

The cohort consisted of 600 to 750 healthy bone marrow donors. At the time of sampling, all cohort members were nominally healthy, though unrecorded immune exposures were likely present. The donor tested CMV seropositive and was one of the 289 seropositive cohort members. A peripheral blood sample was provided by each donor, and peripheral blood mononuclear cells were used for TCR beta sequencing. The Qiagen DNeasy Blood Extraction Kit was used to extract genomic DNA from the blood cell samples. Libraries were constructed by the immunoSEQ multiplex PCR assay. For the multiplex PCR, a mixture combining 60 forward primers for TCR Vbeta segments and 13 reverse primers for TCR Jbeta segments was used. The CDR3 region of rearranged TCR beta genes was amplified from genomic DNA by a multiplex PCR assay. Amplified TCR beta libraries were sequenced as 87-base-pair reads on the Illumina HiSeq System. In the authors' own workflow: A later analysis tallied around 87 million unique TCR beta chains across the 700 or so repertoires, and approximately 9.9 million of those chains were shared by two or more donors. Raw reads were error-corrected and collapsed into unique sequences by a nearest-neighbor algorithm in which closely related sequences were merged to remove PCR and sequencing errors. CDR3 sequences were aligned to IMGT reference sequences to assign V, D and J gene segments. Each retained sequence needed at least a six-nucleotide match to both a V gene segment and a J gene segment. A rearrangement counted as productive if the CDR3 had no stop codons and remained in frame with V and J, and every other rearrangement counted as non-productive. Following IMGT convention, CDR3 was defined as the stretch from the second conserved V-encoded cysteine up to the conserved J-encoded phenylalanine. The earlier analysis of 587 of the donors excluded any sequence lacking an unambiguous match to a single V gene segment. In an earlier analysis of about 590 of the donors, a V segment was called functional when productive rearrangements were above 56.7%, and segregating when the standard deviation between donors exceeded 5%. A statistical classification framework was built to diagnose cytomegalovirus status from the catalog of TCR beta chain sequences. In a later analysis, V and J genes were assigned by comparing TCR nucleotide sequences against IMGT/GENE-DB human TR gene sequences. In a later analysis, CDR3 sequences and most-parsimonious VDJ recombination scenarios were assigned using the TCRdist pipeline. In a later analysis, each TCR beta chain was defined by its CDR3 amino acid sequence together with its V-gene family, and reads lacking a unique V-gene family were excluded. As a way to deal with suspected cross-contamination and a sequencing artifact, a later analysis dropped more than 500 nucleotide sequences that were highly shared and had low generation probability. For each public chain, a later analysis derived a clonal expansion index from normalized ranks of inferred template counts within each repertoire. In a later analysis, generation probabilities were computed with a VDJ recombination model fitted to out-of-frame rearrangements, and the resulting probabilities were checked against IGoR. In a later analysis, hypergeometric tests were used to score TCR-TCR, TCR-HLA and TCR-CMV co-occurrence, with a repertoire-size bias correction applied to TCR pairs. A later analysis estimated false discovery rates by permuting HLA or CMV assignments 20 times. A later analysis grouped co-occurring TCRs with DBSCAN, adding TCRdist sequence similarity when clustering within HLA-allele-positive subsets. Repertoires with fewer than 30,000 or more than 120,000 public chains, plus five repertoires with anomalous nucleotide sharing, were excluded from co-occurrence clustering. TCRdb retrieved this table from immuneACCESS and kept in-frame rearrangements only. Not all clones are present; in checked studies, unresolved V genes account for under half, and no reason is known for the remainder. From that table come the V and J calls and clone size; the DNA was used to work out D and trimming. This sample has 200,000 to 250,000 clones in its table, and over 70% of those were observed once. Of the sample, roughly 2.6% is held by the ten largest clones.

Paper-wide results and their limitations: The presence/absence analyses assumed that sequencing depth was roughly uniform across donors, and that assumption may not be true. The 87-base-pair reads could not distinguish some IMGT-functional V segments, including TRBV6-2 and TRBV6-3, so those segments were excluded. In vitro tests confirmed that three of the cytomegalovirus-associated TCR beta chains recognize cytomegalovirus antigens. A further reported finding was that TCR beta sequences accurately predicted the HLA-A and HLA-B alleles for most subjects in the first cohort. The classifier was reported to diagnose cytomegalovirus status with high specificity and sensitivity in both the original and validation cohorts. In a later genetic analysis, fewer N-insertions in productive TCRs were reported among donors in an Asian-associated ancestry cluster than the approximately 630-donor mean. In the study, some 160 TCR beta chains were listed as associated with cytomegalovirus. Broadly in line with IMGT annotations, most TCR beta V segments showed up in productive rearrangements about 87% or about 30% of the time in an earlier analysis of under 700 of the donors. Specific HLA alleles were associated with over 15,000 TCR beta sequences at a false discovery rate of 0.05 in a later analysis. Compared with equally common non-associated chains, HLA-associated TCR beta chains in a later analysis were more clonally expanded and had lower generation probabilities. The authors suggested that the approach could potentially be extended to other disease states and immunological phenotypes. Because HLA typing was missing for some donors at each locus, association tests included only the typed subset. According to a later analysis, most CMV-associated TCR beta chains appeared to be HLA-restricted, and the HLA associations seemed to be driven largely by CMV exposure. Most TCR sequences were seen in very few donors, while some public TCRs were found in many individuals. When HLA alleles, especially DR and DQ, strongly co-occurred, TCR associations were difficult to assign to individual alleles. An association between a missense DCLRE1C variant and V-gene and J-gene trimming of TCR beta chains was found in a later genetic analysis and replicated in an independent cohort. Linkage disequilibrium might explain the correlated functional status among segregating V segments, but an unknown experimental factor could not be excluded. The sequencing pipeline was judged likely to have produced a cluster of highly shared sequence variants as a technical artifact. A later analysis reported that several top co-occurrence clusters appeared linked to parvovirus B19, influenza, CMV and Epstein-Barr virus. In a later analysis, the rate of TCR association differed among HLA loci, with DRB1 alleles having the most associated TCRs and HLA-C alleles having the fewest. Because counts were too low, about 18 rarely observed V segments, including chromosome 9 orphons, were excluded from the earlier analysis of 587 of the donors. The only immune exposure information available for the cohort was CMV serostatus. Only TCR beta chains were sequenced in this cohort, and the absence of alpha or paired-chain data limited detectable features.

Trimming leaves V shorter by 7 bases and J shorter by 2 bases, with the junction holding 6 bases beyond the gene matches. The germline V gene encodes CDR1 SGHRS and CDR2 YFSETQ. The CDR3, cysteine through phenylalanine, is 14 amino acids long. Only the CDR3 portion is preserved as DNA: 42 bases, with reading frame beginning at the first base. This TCR was sampled from a woman aged 55 to 70 in good health and CMV-seropositive. Material for sequencing was PBMCs. The rearranged segments are TRBV5-1 and TRBJ2-1; TRBD2 lines up with 7 middle nucleotides. The nucleotides are TGCGCCAGCGGAACTCTAGCGGCCTACAATGAGCAGTTCTTC. This yields the protein CASGTLAAYNEQFF.